Each of the 17 T cell receptor beta chains below was sequenced from the same sample in a study of blood T cell repertoires in COVID-19. Sequencing used immunoSEQ multiplex PCR; TCRdb keeps in-frame clones, though not all of them. The table shows about 200,000 clones, with around 80% occurring only once. Sample: peripheral blood. The origin of the receptors is a woman over 75 with COVID-19, enrolled during active disease.

The chain employs TRBV19 and TRBJ2-1; D perhaps matches TRBD1 (5 bases). The CDR3 is 14 amino acids. Trimming stripped 2 bases from V and 6 bases from J, with 11 bases between. Germline lookup yields CDR1 LNHDA and CDR2 SQIVND (reference sequence). The CDR3 sequence: CASSIWGGVNEQFF. The CDR3 DNA reads TGTGCCAGTAGTATATGGGGCGGCGTCAATGAGCAGTTCTTC.

This chain links TRBV18 with TRBJ2-7; TRBD2 aligns across 12 bases. The V gene's germline CDR1 is KGHSH and CDR2 LQKENI. The CDR3 has 16 residues. J gave up 2 bases and V 3 bases, and 5 bases lay outside the gene matches. CDR3 in amino acids: CASSPPGLAGTYEQYF. CDR3 nucleotides: TGTGCCAGCTCACCCCCAGGACTAGCGGGAACCTACGAGCAGTACTTC.

In its sample, this clone was seen once. The chain combines TRBV2 with TRBJ1-4, with TRBD1 as a possible D gene (5 bases). CDR1 and CDR2 (germline): SNHLY, FYNNEI. Trimming removed 6 bases from V and 7 bases from J, with 12 bases in between. This CDR3 contains 13 residues. This CDR3 is CASRTGVREKLFF. In nucleotides, the CDR3 is TGTGCCAGCAGGACGGGGGTTCGTGAAAAACTGTTTTTT.

The CDR3 reads CASRGRETQYF. In DNA form, the CDR3 reads TGTGCCTCTAGGGGCAGGGAGACCCAGTACTTC. This chain connects TRBV6-5 to TRBJ2-5; tentative D call: TRBD1 (5 bases). Trimming shortened V by 11 bases and J by 5 bases, and 12 bases separated the two germline ends. The length of the CDR3 is 11 residues. In germline, CDR1 is MNHEY, CDR2 SVGAGI.

V and J are TRBV7-2 and TRBJ2-3, with D maybe TRBD2 (6 bases). The ends were cut back, 5 bases at V and 1 base at J, with 16 bases in the middle. The CDR3 length is 16 residues. The germline gives CDR1 SGHTA, CDR2 FQGNSA. The CDR3 reads CASSPGLPKGTDTQYF. The CDR3 DNA is TGTGCCAGCAGCCCCGGACTACCCAAAGGCACAGATACGCAGTATTTT. Drawing the rest from reference TRBV7-2 and TRBJ2-3, the complete variable domain is GAGVSQSPSNKVTEKGKDVELRCDPISGHTALYWYRQSLGQGLEFLIYFQGNSAPDKSGLPSDRFSAERTGGSVSTLTIQRTQQEDSAVYLCASSPGLPKGTDTQYFGPGTRLTVL.

This clone was counted a single time. The chain couples TRBV3-1 (or the pseudogene TRBV3-2) to TRBJ1-2; D ambiguous. Trimming stripped 5 bases from V and 3 bases from J, with 13 bases between. Germline loops: CDR1 LGHDT, CDR2 YNNKEL (reference sequence). CDR3 size: 14 residues. CDR3 region: CASSEEVSDYGYTF. The DNA of the CDR3 is TGTGCCAGCAGCGAGGAGGTGTCGGACTATGGCTACACCTTC.

This clone was picked up a small number of times. This sequence joins TRBV3-1 (or the pseudogene TRBV3-2) and TRBJ1-1; 8 bases are shared with TRBD1. Germline CDR1 LGHDT, CDR2 YNNKEL (reference sequence). This CDR3 has 14 amino acids. Trimming took 4 bases from V and 4 from J; bases not matched to a gene: 5. The CDR3 region has the DNA TGTGCCAGCAGCCCATTCACAGGGGGCACTGAAGCTTTCTTT. Translated, it gives CASSPFTGGTEAFF.

The chain recombines TRBV19 with TRBJ1-5, with D unclear. Germline CDR1 and CDR2: LNHDA and SQIVND (reference sequence). V was pared by 5 bases and J by 0 bases, with 14 bases between. There are 16 residues in the CDR3. CDR3 loop: CASSVAGGNSNQPQHF. The CDR3 DNA is TGTGCCAGTAGTGTAGCGGGAGGGAATAGCAATCAGCCCCAGCATTTT.

This clone appeared a single time. The gene calls are TRBV7-3 and TRBJ1-1; 8 bases are a match to TRBD1. Losses at the gene ends were 5 bases for V and 5 bases for J; bases not matched to a gene: 13. The germline gives CDR1 SGHTA, CDR2 FQGTGA. The CDR3 is 16 amino acids. The CDR3 sequence: CASSLQPTGVSTEAFF. CDR3 DNA sequence: TGTGCCAGCAGCCTTCAACCGACAGGGGTTAGTACTGAAGCTTTCTTT.

The V gene is TRBV7-3, the J gene TRBJ1-3, with no clear D. Germline V lookup: CDR1 SGHTA, CDR2 FQGTGA. The CDR3 runs 13 residues. Trimming removed 6 bases at V and 3 bases at J, with 9 bases between. The CDR3 here is CASRGRVGNTIYF. The CDR3 nucleotides are TGTGCCAGCAGGGGTCGGGTTGGAAACACCATATATTTT. The variable domain in full, completed from reference TRBV7-3 and TRBJ1-3, reads GAGVSQTPSNKVTEKGKYVELRCDPISGHTALYWYRQSLGQGPEFLIYFQGTGAADDSGLPNDRFFAVRPEGSVSTLKIQRTERGDSAVYLCASRGRVGNTIYFGEGSWLTVV.

This clone is a singleton in its sample. The chain couples TRBV6-5 to TRBJ2-5, with 8 nucleotides matching TRBD1. The trim removed 6 bases at V and 4 bases at J, leaving 7 bases unmatched. The CDR3 extends over 14 amino acids. Germline CDR1 is MNHEY and CDR2 is SVGAGI. CDR3 region: CASRQGARGETQYF. The CDR3 DNA follows: TGTGCCAGCAGGCAGGGGGCTAGAGGAGAGACCCAGTACTTC.

This chain uses TRBV15 with TRBJ1-5, with 8 nucleotides matching TRBD1. Per the germline V gene, CDR1 is LNHNV and CDR2 is YYDKDF (reference sequence). The J segment lost 6 bases and the V segment lost 1 base, leaving 2 bases of the junction unmatched. The CDR3 covers 14 residues. CDR3 in DNA: TGTGCCACCAGCAGAGGGACAGGGATTCAGCCCCAGCATTTT. Translating it yields CATSRGTGIQPQHF.

V and J are TRBV2 and TRBJ2-1, with D perhaps TRBD2 (5 bases). Germline assignment: CDR1 SNHLY and CDR2 FYNNEI. The CDR3 covers 14 residues. V lost 5 bases and J 9 bases, leaving 17 bases between the germline ends. This chain's CDR3 is CASSFQRSTREQFF. The CDR3 coding sequence is TGTGCCAGCAGTTTCCAGCGGTCTACCCGTGAGCAGTTCTTC. The whole variable domain, filled in from reference TRBV2 and TRBJ2-1, reads EPEVTQTPSHQVTQMGQEVILRCVPISNHLYFYWYRQILGQKVEFLVSFYNNEISEKSEIFDDQFSVERPDGSNFTLKIRSTKLEDSAMYFCASSFQRSTREQFFGPGTRLTVL.

The chain recombines TRBV27 with TRBJ1-4, with 9 positions matching TRBD1. This CDR3 has 16 amino acids. Looked up from germline, CDR1 is MNHEY and CDR2 is SMNVEV (reference sequence). The trim removed 6 bases at V and 6 bases at J, leaving 11 bases unmatched. The CDR3 bases are TGTGCCAGCAGCTTCGGAACAGGGGGCGTCGATGAAAAACTGTTTTTT. It specifies CASSFGTGGVDEKLFF.

V and J are TRBV6-1 and TRBJ2-5; 12 bases match TRBD2. The germline V gene encodes CDR1 MNHNS and CDR2 SASEGT. The ends lost 3 bases at V and 2 bases at J; junction bases unmatched: 1. This CDR3 has 15 amino acids. CDR3 in amino acids: CASSDGLAGQETQYF. CDR3 in DNA: TGTGCCAGCAGTGATGGACTAGCGGGACAAGAGACCCAGTACTTC.

The rearrangement links TRBV7-3 to TRBJ2-7, with 9 bases that match TRBD1. V dropped 3 bases and J dropped 4; count of bases not matched to a gene: 7. The germline CDR1 and CDR2 sequences are SGHTA and FQGTGA. CDR3 length: 15 amino acids. The CDR3 reads CASSLGQGGVYEQYF. CDR3 bases: TGTGCCAGCAGCTTGGGACAGGGAGGGGTGTACGAGCAGTACTTC.

This clone was observed a few times. V gene TRBV7-9 combines with J gene TRBJ1-1; unclear D gene. The V gene's germline CDR1 is SEHNR and CDR2 FQNEAQ (reference sequence). The CDR3 runs to 13 residues. V dropped 1 base and J dropped 4 bases, with 7 bases sitting between them. The CDR3: CASSLDAGTEAFF. The CDR3 nucleotides are TGTGCCAGCAGCTTAGATGCCGGCACTGAAGCTTTCTTT.